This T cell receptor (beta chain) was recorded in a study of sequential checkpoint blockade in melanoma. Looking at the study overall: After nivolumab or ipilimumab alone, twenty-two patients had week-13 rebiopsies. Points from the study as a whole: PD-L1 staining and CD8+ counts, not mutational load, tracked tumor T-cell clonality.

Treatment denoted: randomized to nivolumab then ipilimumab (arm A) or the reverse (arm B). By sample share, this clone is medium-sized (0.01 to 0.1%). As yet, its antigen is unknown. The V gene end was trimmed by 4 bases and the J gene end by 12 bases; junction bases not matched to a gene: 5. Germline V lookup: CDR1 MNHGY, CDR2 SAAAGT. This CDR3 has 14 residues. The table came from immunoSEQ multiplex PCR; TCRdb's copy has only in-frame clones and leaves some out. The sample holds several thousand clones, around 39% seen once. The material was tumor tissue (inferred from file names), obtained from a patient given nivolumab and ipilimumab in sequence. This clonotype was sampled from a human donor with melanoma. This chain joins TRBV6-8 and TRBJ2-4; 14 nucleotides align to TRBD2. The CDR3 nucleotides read TGTGCCAGCAGTTCGGGGACTAGCGGGAGAAGTCAGTACTTC. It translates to CASSSGTSGRSQYF.